Following are 9 T cell receptor beta chains from one sample sequenced in a study of cytomegalovirus exposure and HLA in healthy donors (dated by TCRdb to the late 2010s). The library came from the immunoSEQ multiplex PCR assay. The multiplex PCR relied on a mix of 60 forward primers for TCR Vbeta segments and 13 reverse primers for TCR Jbeta segments. TCRdb limited this immuneACCESS table to in-frame rearrangements with V and J called. A share of clones is missing; checked studies link under half to unresolved V genes, and the rest is unexplained. The sample contains 170,000 or so clones, approximately 84% of them found a single time. The ten biggest clones cover under 0.4% of the sample. The sequencing input was PBMCs. The receptors derive from a boy younger than 10 in good health and CMV-seronegative.

V gene TRBV11-2 combines with J gene TRBJ2-7; D is unresolved. Trimming left V 0 bases short and J 0 bases short, with 6 bases between. Germline V CDR1 and CDR2: SGHAT, FQNNGV. CDR3 length: 14 residues. In DNA, the CDR3 is TGTGCCAGCAGCTTAGATCCAGACTCCTACGAGCAGTACTTC. It translates to CASSLDPDSYEQYF.

DNA for the CDR3: TGTGCCAGCAGCTTTGGTAGCGGGAGCAGAAGTGATGAGCAGTTCTTC. This codes for CASSFGSGSRSDEQFF. The chain combines TRBV5-4 with TRBJ2-1, with 9 bases lining up with TRBD2. This CDR3 comprises 16 residues. Germline V gene lookup returns CDR1 SGHNT and CDR2 YYREEE (reference sequence). J was trimmed by 8 bases and V by 2 bases; bases with no gene match: 11.

This clone was detected a few times. The chain carries TRBV12-5 and TRBJ2-5; 8 bases are shared with TRBD2. CDR1 is LGHNT, CDR2 FRNRAP, per germline. J was trimmed by 5 bases and V by 9 bases; bases with no gene match: 11. The CDR3 length is 14 residues. For the CDR3, the DNA is TGTGCTAGCGGGAGGGGACCTAGCTGGGAGACCCAGTACTTC. It translates to CASGRGPSWETQYF.

This clone was detected many times. The genes are TRBV28 and TRBJ2-7; no reliable D call. The CDR3 runs 14 residues. V was pared by 3 bases and J by 0 bases, with 9 bases between. In germline, CDR1 is MDHEN, CDR2 SYDVKM. The CDR3, as DNA: TGTGCCAGCAGTTTGAGGATAAGCTCCTACGAGCAGTACTTC. It encodes CASSLRISSYEQYF. The whole variable domain, filled in from reference TRBV28 and TRBJ2-7, reads DVKVTQSSRYLVKRTGEKVFLECVQDMDHENMFWYRQDPGLGLRLIYFSYDVKMKEKGDIPEGYSVSREKKERFSLILESASTNQTSMYLCASSLRISSYEQYFGPGTRLTVT.

The chain is built from TRBV7-9 and TRBJ2-3, with no clear D. This CDR3 spans 12 amino acids. Trimming shortened V by 3 bases and J by 1 base, and 2 bases separated the two germline ends. Germline CDR1 reads SEHNR; CDR2 reads FQNEAQ (reference sequence). In nucleotides, the CDR3 is TGTGCCAGCAGCTTCGGCACAGATACGCAGTATTTT. Its protein is CASSFGTDTQYF. Supplemented by reference TRBV7-9 and TRBJ2-3, the full variable domain reads DTGVSQNPRHKITKRGQNVTFRCDPISEHNRLYWYRQTLGQGPEFLTYFQNEAQLEKSRLLSDRFSAERPKGSFSTLEIQRTEQGDSAMYLCASSFGTDTQYFGPGTRLTVL.

This clone was picked up a small number of times. The gene calls are TRBV2 and TRBJ2-7; a possible D gene is TRBD2 (6 bases). The CDR3 extends over 13 amino acids. Germline V lookup: CDR1 SNHLY, CDR2 FYNNEI. Trimming took 7 bases from V and 1 from J, leaving 11 bases between them. The CDR3 loop is CASKRLDSYEQYF. As DNA, the CDR3 is TGTGCCAGCAAAAGACTAGATTCCTACGAGCAGTACTTC.

This rearrangement joins TRBV27 to TRBJ1-4; 8 bases line up with TRBD1. Per the germline V gene, CDR1 is MNHEY and CDR2 is SMNVEV (reference sequence). V shed 4 bases and J 8 bases; nucleotides not matched to a gene: 9. The CDR3 totals 15 residues. For the CDR3, the DNA is TGTGCCAGCAGTTCCCAGGGGGCCCCCTTGGAAAAACTGTTTTTT. Translation: CASSSQGAPLEKLFF.

The rearrangement links TRBV25-1 to TRBJ1-1, with TRBD1 identical over 7 bases. The trim removed 4 bases at V and 3 bases at J, leaving 5 bases unmatched. The CDR3 has 14 residues. Germline-derived CDR1 and CDR2 are MGHDK and SYGVNS. CDR3 protein: CASSGDSEDTEAFF. In DNA, the CDR3 is TGTGCCAGCAGTGGGGACAGTGAGGACACTGAAGCTTTCTTT.

V gene TRBV28 combines with J gene TRBJ2-2; 8 bases align to TRBD1. Germline CDR1 is MDHEN and CDR2 is SYDVKM. The CDR3 is 14 residues long. With 8 bases clipped from V and 0 bases from J, the junction kept 2 bases outside the gene matches. DNA for the CDR3: TGTGCCAGCGGACAGGGTTCGAACACCGGGGAGCTGTTTTTT. This codes for CASGQGSNTGELFF.